A selection of T cell receptor beta chains follows, all from one sample in a study of T cell responses to AZD1222 COVID-19 vaccine. Produced via immunoSEQ multiplex PCR; TCRdb's table is partial and in-frame only. This sample has 120,000 or so clones, with around 86% found just once. The sample in question was peripheral blood, obtained on day 0 of AZD1222 vaccination. The receptors come from an adult in good health. Each CDR3 is given with its conserved first and last residue. Each record gives: V gene, D gene, J gene, clone size, CDR3 protein, CDR3 DNA. A D gene is named only where the DNA matches it firmly. Only some rows state a clone size, as once, few, many or a class for expanded clones.

TRBV29-1,TRBD1,TRBJ2-2,few,CSAEVQGTGELFF,TGCAGCGCTGAAGTACAGGGGACCGGGGAGCTGTTTTTT
TRBV18,-,TRBJ1-4,-,CASSPPRNEKLFF,TGTGCCAGCTCACCCCCGAGGAATGAAAAACTGTTTTTT
TRBV6-2/TRBV6-3,-,TRBJ1-5,few,CASSYDTDQPQHF,TGTGCCAGCAGTTACGATACGGATCAGCCCCAGCATTTT
TRBV4-3,TRBD1,TRBJ1-2,-,CASSPDRVYDYGYTF,TGCGCCAGCAGCCCCGACAGGGTCTACGACTATGGCTACACTTTT
TRBV4-3,-,TRBJ2-7,-,CASSHAGTGSYEQYF,TGCGCCAGCAGCCACGCCGGGACCGGCTCCTACGAGCAGTACTTC
TRBV2,TRBD1,TRBJ1-1,-,CACSQGDTEAFF,TGTGCCTGCTCACAGGGGGACACTGAAGCTTTCTTT
TRBV19,-,TRBJ2-7,-,CASSTYRAGTYEQYF,TGTGCCAGTAGTACGTACAGGGCTGGAACCTACGAGCAGTACTTC
TRBV2,-,TRBJ1-2,-,CASKKWDSNYGYTF,TGTGCCAGCAAAAAATGGGACTCGAACTATGGCTACACCTTC
TRBV27,-,TRBJ2-1,-,CASSAQTFRDHEQFF,TGTGCCAGCAGTGCCCAGACCTTTAGGGATCATGAGCAGTTCTTC
TRBV7-9,TRBD1,TRBJ1-2,-,CASSWTGGLYGYTF,TGTGCCAGCAGCTGGACAGGGGGCCTCTATGGCTACACCTTC
TRBV9,-,TRBJ2-3,-,CASSVAGTSDTQYF,TGTGCCAGCAGCGTAGCCGGGACGTCAGATACGCAGTATTTT
TRBV5-6,-,TRBJ2-7,-,CASVRRIHTYLYEQYF,TGTGCCAGCGTTCGTAGGATTCACACCTACCTCTACGAGCAGTACTTC
TRBV19,-,TRBJ1-1,-,CASSVHPNTEAFF,TGTGCCAGTAGTGTTCACCCGAACACTGAAGCTTTCTTT
TRBV19,-,TRBJ1-2,-,CASSIPIQMGYSYGYTF,TGTGCCAGTAGTATTCCCATACAGATGGGCTATAGCTATGGCTACACCTTC
TRBV6-5,TRBD1,TRBJ1-1,-,CASSAGQGLGEAFF,TGTGCCAGCAGCGCAGGACAGGGTTTGGGTGAAGCTTTCTTT
TRBV4-2,-,TRBJ1-1,-,CASSQAPSNTEAFF,TGTGCCAGCAGCCAGGCCCCAAGTAATACTGAAGCTTTCTTT
TRBV6-1,TRBD1,TRBJ2-1,-,CASSDPGQGVNEQFF,TGTGCCAGCAGTGACCCCGGACAGGGAGTCAATGAGCAGTTCTTC
TRBV14,-,TRBJ1-3,-,CASSHSRRGNTIYF,TGTGCCAGCAGCCATTCTCGGCGGGGAAACACCATATATTTT
TRBV7-2,TRBD2,TRBJ2-1,-,CASSYGLAGGYNEQFF,TGTGCCAGCAGCTACGGACTAGCGGGGGGGTACAATGAGCAGTTCTTC
TRBV11-2,TRBD1,TRBJ2-1,-,CASSLSSRGSYNEQFF,TGTGCCAGCAGCCTCTCGTCCAGGGGGTCCTACAATGAGCAGTTCTTC
TRBV2,-,TRBJ1-6,-,CASSAAGVNSPLHF,TGTGCCAGCAGTGCCGCTGGGGTTAATTCACCCCTCCACTTT
TRBV19,TRBD1,TRBJ1-5,-,CASSTSGGSNQPQHF,TGTGCCAGTAGTACGTCAGGGGGCTCCAATCAGCCCCAGCATTTT
TRBV19,-,TRBJ1-2,-,CASSIANYYTF,TGTGCCAGTAGTATAGCCAACTACTACACCTTC
TRBV4-3,TRBD1,TRBJ2-7,-,CASSQDPGQLYEQYF,TGCGCCAGCAGCCAAGATCCGGGACAGCTCTACGAGCAGTACTTC
TRBV11-3,-,TRBJ2-2,-,CASSFPTGGANTGELFF,TGTGCCAGCAGCTTCCCGACAGGAGGCGCGAACACCGGGGAGCTGTTTTTT
TRBV2,TRBD1,TRBJ2-3,-,CASIEGQSSTDTQYF,TGTGCCAGCATAGAGGGACAGAGTAGCACAGATACGCAGTATTTT
TRBV5-1,TRBD1,TRBJ2-2,-,CASSQTGTDNTGELFF,TGCGCCAGCAGCCAAACCGGGACAGATAACACCGGGGAGCTGTTTTTT
TRBV10-2,TRBD2,TRBJ2-7,-,CASRLAGGLNEQYF,TGCGCCAGCAGACTAGCGGGGGGGCTGAACGAGCAGTACTTC
TRBV4-2,-,TRBJ1-1,-,CASSQESGGTEAFF,TGTGCCAGCAGCCAAGAGAGTGGGGGCACTGAAGCTTTCTTT
TRBV19,-,TRBJ1-4,-,CATGEPRGIEKLFF,TGTGCTACCGGGGAACCTCGCGGGATTGAAAAACTGTTTTTT
TRBV30,-,TRBJ2-7,-,CAWSVFGREQYF,TGTGCCTGGAGTGTATTCGGGCGCGAGCAGTACTTC
TRBV10-3,-,TRBJ1-5,-,CAISREGLGNQPQHF,TGTGCCATCTCCCGAGAGGGGCTGGGCAATCAGCCCCAGCATTTT